The present entry profiles one T cell receptor (beta chain) with its context. The antigen is undetermined. From RNA transcripts, TCR beta CDR3 regions were amplified. The TCR CDR3 first-round RT-PCR relied on the HTBI primer set. Each CDR3 protein is one row after TCRdb ran MiXCR on the multiplex PCR reads. Counted here are 500,000 or so distinct CDR3 sequences, over 15% occurring once; the ten biggest clones make up approximately 15%. Ophthalmopathy patients all had a Clinical Activity Score of at least 3, a NOSPECS grade of at least 4 and disease under 3 months old. The study left out patients who had uncontrolled infection, other autoimmune disease, pregnancy or lactation. Using around 10 ml of fresh peripheral blood, PBMCs were prepared. This specimen belongs to a study of T cells in Graves' hyperthyroidism and ophthalmopathy. Whole-study results and caveats: Peripheral blood also featured most of the thyroid clonotypes expanded above 0.001.

The material sequenced was blood. The TCR was taken from a woman younger than 30 with Graves' ophthalmopathy.

CDR3 sequence (DNA): TGTGCCAGCAGTGGGGGACAGTTATATAGCAATCAGCCCCAGCATTTT. Its translation is CASSGGQLYSNQPQHF. The rearrangement uses TRBV6-1 and TRBJ1-5; 7 nucleotides agree with TRBD1. V was clipped by 4 bases and J by 0 bases; unmatched bases: 6. This CDR3 comprises 16 residues. The germline CDR1 and CDR2 sequences are MNHNS and SASEGT.